The text below deals with one TCR beta chain. This CDR3 contains 16 residues. V gave up 5 bases and J gave up 1 base; unmatched junction bases: 3. The germline V gene encodes CDR1 MNHEY and CDR2 SMNVEV (reference sequence). Using immunoSEQ multiplex PCR, the repertoire was profiled, and TCRdb retains in-frame clones only, with some absent. The profile shows over 200,000 clones, nearly 90% of them singletons. Recovered status applied to Cohort 3 donors who had two consecutive negative PCRs. It also applied to those with clearance or with symptom resolution. The entry originates in a study of blood T cell repertoires in COVID-19. Study at large: PBMCs, B-cell-depleted T cells, or T cells were the source of the cDNA or gDNA that made up the material.

The V call is TRBV27, the J call TRBJ2-5; 14 bases line up with TRBD2. The sequence was collected from a man aged 25-40 years who had recovered from COVID-19. Sequenced sample: PBMCs or T cells enriched from blood (not recorded which). CDR3 sequence (DNA): TGTGCCAGCAGTGCCGGGACTAGCGGGAGCCAAGAGACCCAGTACTTC. It specifies CASSAGTSGSQETQYF.